This record covers a single T cell receptor (beta chain). Combining a sample-barcoded 5' primer with a J-beta primer mix, a second PCR ran for about 6 to 12 cycles. Each cDNA molecule, via a template-switch adaptor with 12 random nucleotides, was tagged. From the 5' RACE reads, TCRdb called clonotypes with MiXCR, one entry per CDR3 protein. The table includes about a million distinct CDR3 sequences, 40% to 60% detected once. Germline CDR1 is SQVTM and CDR2 is ANQGSEA. With V trimmed by 7 bases and J by 3 bases, 11 bases remained unmatched. The CDR3 covers 14 residues. The source of the sample is a study of blood T cells in healthy people across ages.

This TCR came from a man aged 25 to 40 in good health. The chain carries TRBV29-1 and TRBJ2-7, with 8 nucleotides matching TRBD1. Specimen: blood. CDR3 coding DNA: TGCAGCGCTACCGGGACAGGTGGTTTCTACGAGCAGTACTTC. This encodes CSATGTGGFYEQYF.